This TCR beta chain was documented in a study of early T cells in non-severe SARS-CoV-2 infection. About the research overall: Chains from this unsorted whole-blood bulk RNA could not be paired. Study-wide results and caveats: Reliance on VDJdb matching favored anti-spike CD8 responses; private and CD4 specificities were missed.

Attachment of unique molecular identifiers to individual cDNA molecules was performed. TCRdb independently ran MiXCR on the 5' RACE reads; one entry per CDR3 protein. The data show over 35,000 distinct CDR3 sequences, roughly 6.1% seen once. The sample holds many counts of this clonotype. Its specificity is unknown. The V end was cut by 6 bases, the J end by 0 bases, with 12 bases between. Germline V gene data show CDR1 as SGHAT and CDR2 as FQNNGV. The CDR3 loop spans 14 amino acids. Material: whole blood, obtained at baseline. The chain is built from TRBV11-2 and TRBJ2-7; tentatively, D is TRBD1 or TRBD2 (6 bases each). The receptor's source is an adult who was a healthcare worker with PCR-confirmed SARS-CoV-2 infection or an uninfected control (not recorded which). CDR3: CASRVGGSSYEQYF. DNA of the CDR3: TGTGCCAGCAGGGTCGGGGGCAGCTCCTACGAGCAGTACTTC.